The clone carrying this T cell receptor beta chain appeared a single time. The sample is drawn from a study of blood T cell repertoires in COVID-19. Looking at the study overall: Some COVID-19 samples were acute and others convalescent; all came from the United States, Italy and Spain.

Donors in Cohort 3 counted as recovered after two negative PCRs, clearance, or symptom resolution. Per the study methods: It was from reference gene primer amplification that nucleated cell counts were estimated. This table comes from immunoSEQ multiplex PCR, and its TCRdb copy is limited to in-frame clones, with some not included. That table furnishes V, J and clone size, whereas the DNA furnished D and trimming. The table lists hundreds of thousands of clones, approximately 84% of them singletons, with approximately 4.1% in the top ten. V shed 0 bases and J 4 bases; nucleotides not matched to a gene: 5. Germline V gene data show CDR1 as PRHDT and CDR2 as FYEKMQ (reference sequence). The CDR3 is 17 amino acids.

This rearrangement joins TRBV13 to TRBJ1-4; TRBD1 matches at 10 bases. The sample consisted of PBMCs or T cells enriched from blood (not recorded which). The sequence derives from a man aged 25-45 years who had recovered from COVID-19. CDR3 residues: CASSLGTGGRGNEKLFF. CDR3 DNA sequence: TGTGCCAGCAGCTTAGGGACAGGGGGCAGAGGTAATGAAAAACTGTTTTTT.